This T cell receptor (beta chain) was profiled in a study of tumor and adjacent non-tumor tissue in lung cancer. Study background: Patients comprised roughly 12 adenocarcinoma, 2 squamous cell carcinoma and 1 small cell lung cancer. Stage I to III disease affected 10 men and 5 women aged about 31 to 85. Study observations and caveats: Tumor repertoires had a smaller top 100 clone share than normal lung. TCR diversity was significantly greater in tumor than normal lung tissue.

This sample's RNA came from whole unsorted tissue. The library came from three nested PCR rounds adapted from ARM-PCR protocols. TCRdb reprocessed the multiplex PCR reads with MiXCR, giving one entry per CDR3 protein. The sample gives fewer than 120,000 distinct CDR3 sequences, roughly 84% of which show up once; approximately 22% is in the top ten. The CDR3 is made up of 14 amino acids. Per germline, CDR1 SEHNR and CDR2 FQNEAQ (reference sequence). In the case of this clonotype: What it binds is not known. One junction end does not reproduce the germline sequence, and a read error may be involved.

The receptor's source is a man in his 70s with non-small cell lung cancer. The rearrangement links TRBV7-9 to TRBJ2-7; 8 positions agree with TRBD1. The sample consisted of lung tumor tissue. The CDR3 DNA reads TGTGCCAGCAGCTTAGATCACAGGGGGGACGAGCACTACTTC. Protein sequence: CASSLDHRGDEHYF.